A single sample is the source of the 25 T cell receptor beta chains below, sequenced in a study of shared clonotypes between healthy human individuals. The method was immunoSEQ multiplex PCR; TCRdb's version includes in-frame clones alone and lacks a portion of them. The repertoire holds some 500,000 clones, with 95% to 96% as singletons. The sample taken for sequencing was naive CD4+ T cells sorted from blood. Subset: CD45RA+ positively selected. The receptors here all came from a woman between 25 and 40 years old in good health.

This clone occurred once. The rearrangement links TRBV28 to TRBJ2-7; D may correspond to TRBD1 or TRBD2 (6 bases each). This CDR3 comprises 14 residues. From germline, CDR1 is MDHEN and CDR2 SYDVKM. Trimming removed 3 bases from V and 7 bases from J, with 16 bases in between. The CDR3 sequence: CASSFPGAAREQYF. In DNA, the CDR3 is TGTGCCAGCAGTTTCCCGGGGGCCGCCCGGGAGCAGTACTTC.

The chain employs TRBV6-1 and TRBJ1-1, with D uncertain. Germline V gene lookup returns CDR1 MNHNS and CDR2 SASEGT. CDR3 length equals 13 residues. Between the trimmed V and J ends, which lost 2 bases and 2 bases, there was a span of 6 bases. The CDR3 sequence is CASSETANTEAFF. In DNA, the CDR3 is TGTGCCAGCAGTGAAACAGCTAACACTGAAGCTTTCTTT.

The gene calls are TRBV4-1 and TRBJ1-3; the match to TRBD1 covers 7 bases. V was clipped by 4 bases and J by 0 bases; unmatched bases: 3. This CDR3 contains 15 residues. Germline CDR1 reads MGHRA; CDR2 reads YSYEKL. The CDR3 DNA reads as TGCGCCAGCAGCCGCTCAGGGGGCTCTGGAAACACCATATATTTT. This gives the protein CASSRSGGSGNTIYF.

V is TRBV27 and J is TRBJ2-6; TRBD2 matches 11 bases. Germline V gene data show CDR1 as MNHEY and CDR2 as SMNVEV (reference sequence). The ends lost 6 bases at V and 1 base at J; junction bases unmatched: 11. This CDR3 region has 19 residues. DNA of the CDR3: TGTGCCAGCAGGGGACCATTTGGGACTAGCGGTTCTGGGGCCAACGTCCTGACTTTC. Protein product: CASRGPFGTSGSGANVLTF. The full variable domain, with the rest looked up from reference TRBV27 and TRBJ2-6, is EAQVTQNPRYLITVTGKKLTVTCSQNMNHEYMSWYRQDPGLGLRQIYYSMNVEVTDKGDVPEGYKVSRKEKRNFPLILESPSPNQTSLYFCASRGPFGTSGSGANVLTFGAGSRLTVL.

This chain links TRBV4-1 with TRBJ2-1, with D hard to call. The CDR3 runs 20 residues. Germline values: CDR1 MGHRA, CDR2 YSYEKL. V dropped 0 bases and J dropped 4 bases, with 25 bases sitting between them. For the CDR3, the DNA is TGCGCCAGCAGCCAAGATGTGCGGCTATTTAGACTTGCATCTTACAATGAGCAGTTCTTC. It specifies CASSQDVRLFRLASYNEQFF.

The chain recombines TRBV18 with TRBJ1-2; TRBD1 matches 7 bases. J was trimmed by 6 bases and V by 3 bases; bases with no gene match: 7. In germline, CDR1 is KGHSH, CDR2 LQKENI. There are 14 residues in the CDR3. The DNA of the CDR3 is TGTGCCAGCTCACCCCTCGACAGGGTCGATGGCTACACCTTC. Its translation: CASSPLDRVDGYTF.

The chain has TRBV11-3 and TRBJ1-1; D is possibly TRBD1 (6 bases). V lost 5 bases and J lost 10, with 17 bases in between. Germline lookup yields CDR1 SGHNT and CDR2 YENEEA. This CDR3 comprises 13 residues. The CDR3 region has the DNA TGTGCCAGCAGCCCTAACGGGGGCGGTAGAGCTTTCTTT. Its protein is CASSPNGGGRAFF.

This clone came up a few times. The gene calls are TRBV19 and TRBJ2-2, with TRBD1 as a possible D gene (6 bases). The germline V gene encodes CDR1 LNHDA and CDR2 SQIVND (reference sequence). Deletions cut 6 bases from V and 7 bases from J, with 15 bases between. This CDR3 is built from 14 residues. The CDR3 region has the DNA TGTGCCAGTAGCATACAGGGAACGGACGGGGAGCTGTTTTTT. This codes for CASSIQGTDGELFF.

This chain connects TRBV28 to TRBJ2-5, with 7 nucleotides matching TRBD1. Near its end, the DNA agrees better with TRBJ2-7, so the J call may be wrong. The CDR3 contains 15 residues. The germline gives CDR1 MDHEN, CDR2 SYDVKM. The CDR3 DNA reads TGTGCCAGCAGAGGCCCCGGGACAGCCTCCTACGAGCAGTACTTC. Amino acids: CASRGPGTASYEQYF.

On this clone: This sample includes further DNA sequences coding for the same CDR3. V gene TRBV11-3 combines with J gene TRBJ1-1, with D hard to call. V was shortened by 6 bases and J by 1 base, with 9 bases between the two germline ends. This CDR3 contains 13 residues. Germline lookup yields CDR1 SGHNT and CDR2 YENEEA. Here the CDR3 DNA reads TGTGCCAGCAGTTTTAGCCAGAACACTGAAGCTTTCTTT. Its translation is CASSFSQNTEAFF. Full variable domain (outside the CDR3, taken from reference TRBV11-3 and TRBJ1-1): EAGVVQSPRYKIIEKKQPVAFWCNPISGHNTLYWYLQNLGQGPELLIRYENEEAVDDSQLPKDRFSAERLKGVDSTLKIQPAELGDSAVYLCASSFSQNTEAFFGQGTRLTVV.

CDR3 nucleotides: TGCGCCAGCAGCTTGGTACCCTCCTCGGGGAGTAAGGAAACAGATACGCAGTATTTT. Its protein product is CASSLVPSSGSKETDTQYF. The J gene is TRBJ2-3, the V gene TRBV5-1, with D maybe TRBD2 (5 bases). The CDR3 extends over 19 amino acids. Trimming pared 0 bases from V and 3 bases from J, leaving 23 bases between. Germline V gene data show CDR1 as SGHRS and CDR2 as YFSETQ.

This CDR3 reads CASSLQEGEQFF. The CDR3 DNA reads as TGTGCCAGCAGCCTACAAGAGGGTGAGCAGTTCTTC. This chain uses TRBV27 with TRBJ2-1, with D possibly being TRBD2 (5 bases). This CDR3 is 12 amino acids long. V was pared by 6 bases and J by 9 bases, with 12 bases between. The germline CDR1 and CDR2 sequences are MNHEY and SMNVEV (reference sequence).

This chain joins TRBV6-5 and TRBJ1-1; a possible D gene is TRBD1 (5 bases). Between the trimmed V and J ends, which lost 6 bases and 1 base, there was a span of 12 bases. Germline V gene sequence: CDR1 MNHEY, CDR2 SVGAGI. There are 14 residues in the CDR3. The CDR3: CASSASGGNTEAFF. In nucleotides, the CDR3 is TGTGCCAGCAGCGCAAGCGGGGGGAACACTGAAGCTTTCTTT.

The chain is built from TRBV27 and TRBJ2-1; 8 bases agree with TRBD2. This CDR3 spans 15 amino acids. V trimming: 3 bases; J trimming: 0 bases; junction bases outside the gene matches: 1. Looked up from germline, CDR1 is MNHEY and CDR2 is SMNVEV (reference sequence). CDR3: CASSFLAGSYNEQFF. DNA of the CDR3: TGTGCCAGCAGTTTTCTAGCGGGCTCCTACAATGAGCAGTTCTTC.

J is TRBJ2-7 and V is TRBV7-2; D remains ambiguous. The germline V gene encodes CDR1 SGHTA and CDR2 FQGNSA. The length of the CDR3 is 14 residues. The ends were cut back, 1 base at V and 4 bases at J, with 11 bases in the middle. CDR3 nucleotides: TGTGCCAGCAGCTTAGTTCCCAGCCAGTACGAGCAGTACTTC. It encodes CASSLVPSQYEQYF.

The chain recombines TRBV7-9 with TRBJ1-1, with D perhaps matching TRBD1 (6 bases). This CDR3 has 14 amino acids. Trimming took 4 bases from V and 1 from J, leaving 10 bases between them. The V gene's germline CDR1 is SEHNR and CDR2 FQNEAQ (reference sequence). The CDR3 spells CASSWPGQNTEAFF. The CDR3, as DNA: TGTGCCAGCAGCTGGCCGGGACAGAACACTGAAGCTTTCTTT.

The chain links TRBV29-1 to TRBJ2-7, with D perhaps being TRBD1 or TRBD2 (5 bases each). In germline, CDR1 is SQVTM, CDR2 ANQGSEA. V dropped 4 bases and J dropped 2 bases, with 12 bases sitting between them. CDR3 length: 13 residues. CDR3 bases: TGCAGCGTTGGGGGACGTATGACCTACGAGCAGTACTTC. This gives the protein CSVGGRMTYEQYF.

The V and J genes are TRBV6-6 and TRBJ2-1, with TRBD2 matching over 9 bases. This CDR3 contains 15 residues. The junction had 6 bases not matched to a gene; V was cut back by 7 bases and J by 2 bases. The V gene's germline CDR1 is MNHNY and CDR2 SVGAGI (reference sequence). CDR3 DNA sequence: TGTGCCAGCAACCAAGGCGGGAGGGCCTACAATGAGCAGTTCTTC. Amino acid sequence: CASNQGGRAYNEQFF.

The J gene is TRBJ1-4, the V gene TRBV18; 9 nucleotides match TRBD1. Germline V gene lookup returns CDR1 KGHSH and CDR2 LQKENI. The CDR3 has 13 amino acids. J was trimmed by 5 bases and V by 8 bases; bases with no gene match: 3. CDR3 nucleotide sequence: TGTGCCAGCGCGGGACAGGGAAATGAAAAACTGTTTTTT. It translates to CASAGQGNEKLFF.

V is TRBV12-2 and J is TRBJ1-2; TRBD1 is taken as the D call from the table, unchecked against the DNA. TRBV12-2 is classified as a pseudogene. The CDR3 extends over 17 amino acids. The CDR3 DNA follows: TGTGCAAGTCGCCCACGCCTCCGACAGGGGATAAACTATGGCTACACCTTC. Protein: CASRPRLRQGINYGYTF.

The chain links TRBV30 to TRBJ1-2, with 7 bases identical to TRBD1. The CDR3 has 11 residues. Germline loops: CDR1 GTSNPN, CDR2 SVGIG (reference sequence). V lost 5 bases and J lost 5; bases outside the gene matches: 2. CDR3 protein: CAWATGYGYTF. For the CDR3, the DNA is TGTGCCTGGGCGACAGGGTATGGCTACACCTTC.

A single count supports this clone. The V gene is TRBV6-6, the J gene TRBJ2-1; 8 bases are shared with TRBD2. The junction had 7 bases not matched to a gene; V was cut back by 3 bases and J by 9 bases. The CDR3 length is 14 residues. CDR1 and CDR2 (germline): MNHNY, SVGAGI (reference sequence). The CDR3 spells CASSYEGGGSEQFF. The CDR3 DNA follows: TGTGCCAGCAGTTATGAGGGCGGGGGGAGTGAGCAGTTCTTC.

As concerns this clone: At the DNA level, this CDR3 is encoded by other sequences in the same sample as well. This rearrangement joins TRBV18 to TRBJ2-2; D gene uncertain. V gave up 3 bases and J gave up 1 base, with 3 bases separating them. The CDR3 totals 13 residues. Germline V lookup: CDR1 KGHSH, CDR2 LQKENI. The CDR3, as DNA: TGTGCCAGCTCACCCCGGAACACCGGGGAGCTGTTTTTT. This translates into CASSPRNTGELFF.

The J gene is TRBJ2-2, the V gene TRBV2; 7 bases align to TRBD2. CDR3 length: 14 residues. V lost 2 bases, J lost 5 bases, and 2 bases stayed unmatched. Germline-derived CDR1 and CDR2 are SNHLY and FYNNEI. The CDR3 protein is CASSELGLTGELFF. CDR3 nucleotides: TGTGCCAGCAGTGAACTGGGACTAACCGGGGAGCTGTTTTTT.

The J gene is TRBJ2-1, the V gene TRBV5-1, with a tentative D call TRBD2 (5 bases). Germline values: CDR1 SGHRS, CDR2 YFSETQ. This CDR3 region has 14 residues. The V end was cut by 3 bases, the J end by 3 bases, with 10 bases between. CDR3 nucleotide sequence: TGCGCCAGCAGCTCGGTAGCGATCTACAATGAGCAGTTCTTC. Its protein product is CASSSVAIYNEQFF.